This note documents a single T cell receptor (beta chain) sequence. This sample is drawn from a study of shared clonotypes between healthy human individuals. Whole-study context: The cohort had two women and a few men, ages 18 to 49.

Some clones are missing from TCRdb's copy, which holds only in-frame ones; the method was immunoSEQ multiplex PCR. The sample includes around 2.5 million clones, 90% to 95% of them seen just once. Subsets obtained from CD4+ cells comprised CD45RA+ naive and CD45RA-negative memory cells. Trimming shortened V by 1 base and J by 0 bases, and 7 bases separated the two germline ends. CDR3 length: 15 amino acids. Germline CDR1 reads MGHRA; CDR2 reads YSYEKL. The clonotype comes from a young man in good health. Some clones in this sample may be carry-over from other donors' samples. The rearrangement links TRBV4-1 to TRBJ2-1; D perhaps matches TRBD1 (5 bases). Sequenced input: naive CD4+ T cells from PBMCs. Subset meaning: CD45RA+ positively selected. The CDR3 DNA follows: TGCGCCAGCAGCCAAGGCAGGGACTCCTACAATGAGCAGTTCTTC. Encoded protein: CASSQGRDSYNEQFF.